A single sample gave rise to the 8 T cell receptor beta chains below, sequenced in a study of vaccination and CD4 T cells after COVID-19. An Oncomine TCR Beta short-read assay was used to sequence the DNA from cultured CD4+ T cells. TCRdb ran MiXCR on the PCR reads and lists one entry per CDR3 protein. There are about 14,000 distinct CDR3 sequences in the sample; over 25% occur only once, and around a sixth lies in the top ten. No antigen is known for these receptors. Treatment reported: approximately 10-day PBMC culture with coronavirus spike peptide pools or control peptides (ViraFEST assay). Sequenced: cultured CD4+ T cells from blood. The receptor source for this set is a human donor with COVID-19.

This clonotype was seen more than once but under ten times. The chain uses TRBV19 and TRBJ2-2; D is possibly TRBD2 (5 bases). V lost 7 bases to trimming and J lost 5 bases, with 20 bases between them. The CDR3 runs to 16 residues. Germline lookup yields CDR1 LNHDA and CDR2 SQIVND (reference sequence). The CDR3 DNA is TGTGCCAGTACCACTGGCGGACTCATTCTGACCGGGGAGCTGTTTTTT. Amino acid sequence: CASTTGGLILTGELFF.

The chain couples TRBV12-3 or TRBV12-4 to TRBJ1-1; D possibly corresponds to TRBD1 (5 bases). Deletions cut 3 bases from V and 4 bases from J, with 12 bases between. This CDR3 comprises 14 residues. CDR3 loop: CASSFSRDLTEAFF. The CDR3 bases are TGTGCCAGCAGTTTTAGCAGGGATCTCACTGAAGCTTTCTTT.

The CDR3 spells CASSLGQGAFYTF. The CDR3 nucleotides read TGTGCCAGCAGTTTGGGACAGGGGGCTTTCTACACCTTC. The chain is built from TRBV12-3 or TRBV12-4 and TRBJ1-2; 12 bases map to TRBD1. The CDR3 consists of 13 residues. Losses at the gene ends were 3 bases for V and 10 bases for J; bases not matched to a gene: 3.

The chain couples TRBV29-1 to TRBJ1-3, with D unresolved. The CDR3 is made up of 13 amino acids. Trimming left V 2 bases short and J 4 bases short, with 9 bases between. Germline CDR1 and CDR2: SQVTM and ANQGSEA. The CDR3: CSVEFSPGNTIYF. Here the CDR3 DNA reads TGCAGCGTTGAATTTAGCCCGGGAAACACCATATATTTT. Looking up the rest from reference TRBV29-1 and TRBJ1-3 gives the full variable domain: SAVISQKPSRDICQRGTSLTIQCQVDSQVTMMFWYRQQPGQSLTLIATANQGSEATYESGFVIDKFPISRPNLTFSTLTVSNMSPEDSSIYLCSVEFSPGNTIYFGEGSWLTVV.

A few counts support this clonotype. The CDR3 region is CSARGRGRNYEQYF. The CDR3, as DNA: TGCAGTGCTAGAGGAAGGGGGCGCAACTACGAGCAGTACTTC. The chain carries TRBV20-1 and TRBJ2-7; 7 nucleotides line up with TRBD1. V shed 1 base and J 3 bases; nucleotides not matched to a gene: 6. This CDR3 spans 14 amino acids. Germline V lookup: CDR1 DFQATT, CDR2 SNEGSKA (reference sequence).

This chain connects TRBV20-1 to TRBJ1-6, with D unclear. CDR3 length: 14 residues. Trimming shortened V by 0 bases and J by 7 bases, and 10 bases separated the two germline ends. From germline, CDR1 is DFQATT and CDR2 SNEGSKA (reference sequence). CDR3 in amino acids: CSARDRRGNSPLHF. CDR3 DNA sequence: TGCAGTGCTAGAGATCGGCGCGGGAATTCACCCCTCCACTTT.

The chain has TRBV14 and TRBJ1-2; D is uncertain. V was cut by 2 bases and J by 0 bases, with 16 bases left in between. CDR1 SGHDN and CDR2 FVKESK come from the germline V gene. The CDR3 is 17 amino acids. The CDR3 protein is CASSQITPSRTNYGYTF. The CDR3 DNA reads TGTGCCAGCAGCCAAATAACACCGTCGCGTACTAACTATGGCTACACCTTC.

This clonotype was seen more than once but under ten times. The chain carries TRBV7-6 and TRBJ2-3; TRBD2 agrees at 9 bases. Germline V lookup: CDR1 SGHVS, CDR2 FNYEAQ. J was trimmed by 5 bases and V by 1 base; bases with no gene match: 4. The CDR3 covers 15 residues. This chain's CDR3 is CASSLVGGGVDTQYF. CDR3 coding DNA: TGTGCCAGCAGCTTAGTTGGCGGGGGGGTAGATACGCAGTATTTT.